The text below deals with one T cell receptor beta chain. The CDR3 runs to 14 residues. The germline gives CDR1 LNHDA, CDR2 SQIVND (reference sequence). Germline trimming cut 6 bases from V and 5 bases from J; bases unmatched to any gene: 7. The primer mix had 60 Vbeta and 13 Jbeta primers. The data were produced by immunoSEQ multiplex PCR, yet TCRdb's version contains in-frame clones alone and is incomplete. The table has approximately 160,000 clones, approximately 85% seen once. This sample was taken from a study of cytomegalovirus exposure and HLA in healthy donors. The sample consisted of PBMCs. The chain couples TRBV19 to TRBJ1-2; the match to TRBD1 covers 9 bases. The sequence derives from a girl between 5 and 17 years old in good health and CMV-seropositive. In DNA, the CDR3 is TGTGCCAGTAGCCCTGAGGGACAGGGATATGGCTACACCTTC. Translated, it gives CASSPEGQGYGYTF.